This T cell receptor beta chain was observed in a study of cytomegalovirus exposure and HLA in healthy donors. General study points: Reports credit the classifier with highly specific, highly sensitive diagnosis of cytomegalovirus status. Cytomegalovirus association was assigned to some 160 TCR beta chains.

For this clone: Its antigen is still unknown.

The CDR3 runs 13 residues. V lost 4 bases, J lost 1 base, and 5 bases lay in between. Per the germline V gene, CDR1 is SGHTA and CDR2 is FQGNSA. The PCR was carried out with 60 Vbeta primers and 13 Jbeta primers. Authors' processing steps: Later analysis identified tens of millions of unique TCR beta chains, some 10 million shared. Assay: immunoSEQ multiplex PCR; the TCRdb copy retains only in-frame clones and omits some. V and J calls and clone size are copied from that table; D and trimming were computed from the DNA. The sample lists over 150,000 clones, approximately 80% seen once, with about 0.092% in the top ten.

The chain combines TRBV7-2 with TRBJ1-3; possibly TRBD1 for D (5 bases). The clonotype was recovered from a boy aged 2 to 10 in good health and CMV-seronegative. The sequencing sample was made of PBMCs. CDR3 loop: CASSSGSGNTIYF. The CDR3 nucleotides are TGTGCCAGCAGCTCAGGGTCTGGAAACACCATATATTTT.